This T cell receptor beta chain was found in a study of regulatory T cells in long-lasting Graves disease. Time point specified: persistent/refractory GD, antithyroid drugs over 5 years with positive TRAb. TCR sequences were obtained from RNA taken from PBMCs. Criteria from the American Thyroid Association guidelines were applied to diagnose Graves' disease. Study-level results: The study found lower TCR diversity in persistent Graves' patients than in newly diagnosed ones. Persistent disease was associated with favored TRBV28 usage and with favored use of TRBJ1-2 and TRBJ2-5.

Note on this clonotype: Its antigen is still unknown.

TCR beta libraries were built with iRepertoire HTBI primers and Arm-PCR of CDR3 regions. Authors' methods: About 62 TRBV and about 14 TRBJ segments were identified across samples. Each CDR3 protein gets one entry after TCRdb re-called the multiplex PCR reads with MiXCR. What appears here as the V and J calls and clone size reflects TCRdb's work, not the paper's. There are hundreds of thousands of distinct CDR3 sequences in the sample; less than 25% occur only once, and less than 25% lies in the top ten. CDR3 length: 15 amino acids. From germline, CDR1 is SGHRS and CDR2 YFSETQ. Between the trimmed V and J ends, which lost 1 base and 0 bases, there was a span of 7 bases.

J is TRBJ2-2 and V is TRBV5-1; D is unclear. The sequence was obtained from a female donor with Graves disease. The sample in question was peripheral blood mononuclear cells (PBMCs), obtained when the disease was refractory, from a patient treated with antithyroid drugs. CDR3 sequence reads: CASSLWESNTGELFF. In DNA form, the CDR3 reads TGCGCCAGCAGCTTGTGGGAATCGAACACCGGGGAGCTGTTTTTT.